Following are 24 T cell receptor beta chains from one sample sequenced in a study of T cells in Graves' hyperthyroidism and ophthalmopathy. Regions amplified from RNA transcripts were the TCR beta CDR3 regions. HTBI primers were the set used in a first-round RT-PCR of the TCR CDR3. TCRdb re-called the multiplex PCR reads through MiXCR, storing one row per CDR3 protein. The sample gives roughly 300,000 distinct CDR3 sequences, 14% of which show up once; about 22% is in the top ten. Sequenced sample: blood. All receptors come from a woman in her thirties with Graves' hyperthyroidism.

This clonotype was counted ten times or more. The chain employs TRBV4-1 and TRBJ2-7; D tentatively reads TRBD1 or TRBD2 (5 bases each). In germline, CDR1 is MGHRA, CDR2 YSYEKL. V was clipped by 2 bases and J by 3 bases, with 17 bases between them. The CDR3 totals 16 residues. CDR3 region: CASSQKPGPLNYEQYF. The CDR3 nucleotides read TGCGCCAGCAGCCAAAAACCGGGGCCGTTAAACTACGAGCAGTACTTC.

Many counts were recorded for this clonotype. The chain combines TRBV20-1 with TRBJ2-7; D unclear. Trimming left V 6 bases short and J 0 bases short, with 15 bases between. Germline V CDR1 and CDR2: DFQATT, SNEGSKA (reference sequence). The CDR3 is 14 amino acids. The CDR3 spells CSAYSPGFSYEQYF. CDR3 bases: TGCAGTGCCTATTCCCCTGGTTTCTCCTACGAGCAGTACTTC.

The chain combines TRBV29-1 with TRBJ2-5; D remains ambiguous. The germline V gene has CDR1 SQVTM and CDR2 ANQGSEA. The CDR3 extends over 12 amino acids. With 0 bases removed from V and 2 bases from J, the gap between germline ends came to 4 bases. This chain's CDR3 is CSVEDLQETQYF. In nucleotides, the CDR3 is TGCAGCGTTGAAGACCTTCAAGAGACCCAGTACTTC. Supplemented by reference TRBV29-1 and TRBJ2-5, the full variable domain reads SAVISQKPSRDICQRGTSLTIQCQVDSQVTMMFWYRQQPGQSLTLIATANQGSEATYESGFVIDKFPISRPNLTFSTLTVSNMSPEDSSIYLCSVEDLQETQYFGPGTRLLVL.

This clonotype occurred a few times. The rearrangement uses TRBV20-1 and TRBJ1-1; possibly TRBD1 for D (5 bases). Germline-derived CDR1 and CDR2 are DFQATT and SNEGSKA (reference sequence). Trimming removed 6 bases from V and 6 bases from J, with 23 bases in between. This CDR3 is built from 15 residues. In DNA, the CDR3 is TGCAGTGCGAATGGGGCACCTGACTCAGTTGCTGAAGCTTTCTTT. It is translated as CSANGAPDSVAEAFF.

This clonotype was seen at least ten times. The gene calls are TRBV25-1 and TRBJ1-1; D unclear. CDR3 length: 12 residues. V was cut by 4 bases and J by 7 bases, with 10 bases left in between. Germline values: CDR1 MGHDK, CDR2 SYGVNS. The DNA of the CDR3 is TGTGCCAGCAGTGTCGTGAAGGGTGAAGCTTTCTTT. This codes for CASSVVKGEAFF.

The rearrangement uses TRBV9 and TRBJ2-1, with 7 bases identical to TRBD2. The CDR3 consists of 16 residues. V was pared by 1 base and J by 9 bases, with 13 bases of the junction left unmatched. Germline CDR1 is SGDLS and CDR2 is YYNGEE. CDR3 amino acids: CASSVKGRLAEGEQFF. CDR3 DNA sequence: TGTGCCAGCAGCGTAAAAGGCCGACTAGCCGAGGGTGAGCAGTTCTTC.

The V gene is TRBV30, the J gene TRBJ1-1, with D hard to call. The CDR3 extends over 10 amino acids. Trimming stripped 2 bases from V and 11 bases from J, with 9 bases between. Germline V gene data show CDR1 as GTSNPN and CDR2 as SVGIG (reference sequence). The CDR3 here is CAWSMGRAFF. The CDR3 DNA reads TGTGCCTGGAGTATGGGCAGGGCTTTCTTT.

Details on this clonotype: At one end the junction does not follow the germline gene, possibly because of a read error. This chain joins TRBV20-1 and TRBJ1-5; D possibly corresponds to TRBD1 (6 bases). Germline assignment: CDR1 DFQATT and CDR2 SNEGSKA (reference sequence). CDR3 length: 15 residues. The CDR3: CSARVVRGGTQPQRF. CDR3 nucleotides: TGCAGTGCTAGAGTAGTCAGGGGTGGAACTCAGCCCCAGCGTTTT.

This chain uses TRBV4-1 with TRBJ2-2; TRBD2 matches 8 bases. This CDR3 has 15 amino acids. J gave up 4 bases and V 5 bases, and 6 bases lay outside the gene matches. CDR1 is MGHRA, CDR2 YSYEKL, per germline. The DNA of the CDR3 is TGCGCCAGCAGCGTTCCAAGCGGGAGCACCGGGGAGCTGTTTTTT. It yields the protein CASSVPSGSTGELFF.

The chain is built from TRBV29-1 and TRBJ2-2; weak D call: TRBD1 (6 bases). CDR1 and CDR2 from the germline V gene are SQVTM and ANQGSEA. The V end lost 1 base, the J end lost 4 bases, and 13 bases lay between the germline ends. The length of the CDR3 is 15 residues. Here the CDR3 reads CSVEGGAGATGELFF. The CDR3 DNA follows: TGCAGCGTTGAAGGTGGAGCAGGGGCCACCGGGGAGCTGTTTTTT.

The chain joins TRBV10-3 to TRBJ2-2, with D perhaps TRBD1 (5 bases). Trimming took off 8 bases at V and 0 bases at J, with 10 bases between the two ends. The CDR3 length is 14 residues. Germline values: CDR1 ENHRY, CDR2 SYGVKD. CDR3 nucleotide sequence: TGTGCCATCTCAGGGTCCACGAACACCGGGGAGCTGTTTTTT. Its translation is CAISGSTNTGELFF.

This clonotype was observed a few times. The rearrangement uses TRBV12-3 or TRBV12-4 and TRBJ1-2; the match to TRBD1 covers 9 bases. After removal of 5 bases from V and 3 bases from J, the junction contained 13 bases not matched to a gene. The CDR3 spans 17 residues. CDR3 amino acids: CASSRGQGRPGDYGYTF. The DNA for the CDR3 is TGTGCCAGCAGTAGGGGACAGGGACGGCCTGGGGACTATGGCTACACCTTC.

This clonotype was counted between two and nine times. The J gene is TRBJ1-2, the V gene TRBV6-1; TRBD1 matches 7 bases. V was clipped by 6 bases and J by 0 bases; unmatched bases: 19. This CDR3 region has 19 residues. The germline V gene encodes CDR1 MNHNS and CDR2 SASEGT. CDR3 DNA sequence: TGTGCCAGCAGACCCAACCTCAGTCCAGGGGGAGGGTCTAACTATGGCTACACCTTC. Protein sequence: CASRPNLSPGGGSNYGYTF.

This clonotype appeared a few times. CDR3 in amino acids: CSPYHSQGSFNTEAFF. The CDR3, as DNA: TGCAGTCCCTACCACAGCCAGGGGTCCTTCAACACTGAAGCTTTCTTT. This rearrangement joins TRBV20-1 to TRBJ1-1, with a tentative D call TRBD1 (6 bases). Germline lookup yields CDR1 DFQATT and CDR2 SNEGSKA (reference sequence). V lost 8 bases and J lost 2, with 24 bases in between. The CDR3 has 16 amino acids.

CDR3 nucleotide sequence: TGCGCCAGCAGCCCAGAGGGACGGGGCTATGGCTACACCTTC. Its protein product is CASSPEGRGYGYTF. The rearrangement links TRBV5-1 to TRBJ1-2; tentative D call: TRBD1 (5 bases). The CDR3 totals 14 residues. Germline V CDR1 and CDR2: SGHRS, YFSETQ. Trimming stripped 4 bases from V and 4 bases from J, with 14 bases between.

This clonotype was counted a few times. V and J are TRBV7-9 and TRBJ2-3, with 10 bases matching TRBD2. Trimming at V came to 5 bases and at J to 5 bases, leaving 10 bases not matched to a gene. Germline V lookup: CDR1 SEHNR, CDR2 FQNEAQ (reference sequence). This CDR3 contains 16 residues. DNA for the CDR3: TGTGCCAGCAGCCCCTTTACTAGCGGGAAAAGAGATACGCAGTATTTT. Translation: CASSPFTSGKRDTQYF. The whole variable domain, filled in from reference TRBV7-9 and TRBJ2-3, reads DTGVSQNPRHKITKRGQNVTFRCDPISEHNRLYWYRQTLGQGPEFLTYFQNEAQLEKSRLLSDRFSAERPKGSFSTLEIQRTEQGDSAMYLCASSPFTSGKRDTQYFGPGTRLTVL.

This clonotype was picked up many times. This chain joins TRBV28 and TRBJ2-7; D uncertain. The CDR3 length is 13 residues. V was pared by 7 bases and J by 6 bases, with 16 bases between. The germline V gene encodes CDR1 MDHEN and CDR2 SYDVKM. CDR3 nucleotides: TGTGCCAGCAAGTCCGGGCCTAGGACCGAGCAGTACTTC. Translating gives CASKSGPRTEQYF.

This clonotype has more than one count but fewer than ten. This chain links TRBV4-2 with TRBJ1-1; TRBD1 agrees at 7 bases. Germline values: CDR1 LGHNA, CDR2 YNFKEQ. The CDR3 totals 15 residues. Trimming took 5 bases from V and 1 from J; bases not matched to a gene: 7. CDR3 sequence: CASSSGGTANTEAFF. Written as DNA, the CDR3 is TGTGCCAGCAGCTCAGGGGGGACAGCGAACACTGAAGCTTTCTTT.

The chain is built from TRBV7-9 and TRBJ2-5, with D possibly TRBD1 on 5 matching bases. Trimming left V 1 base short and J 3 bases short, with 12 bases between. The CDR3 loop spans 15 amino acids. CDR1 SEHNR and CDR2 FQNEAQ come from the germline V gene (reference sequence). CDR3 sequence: CASSLDGGREETQYF. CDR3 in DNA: TGTGCCAGCAGCTTAGACGGCGGCAGGGAAGAGACCCAGTACTTC.

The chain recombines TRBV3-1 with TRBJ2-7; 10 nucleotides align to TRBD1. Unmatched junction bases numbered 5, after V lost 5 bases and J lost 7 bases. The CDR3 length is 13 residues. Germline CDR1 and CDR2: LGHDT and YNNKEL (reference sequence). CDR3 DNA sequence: TGTGCCAGCAGCAGGGACAGGGGATGGGAGCAGTACTTC. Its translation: CASSRDRGWEQYF.

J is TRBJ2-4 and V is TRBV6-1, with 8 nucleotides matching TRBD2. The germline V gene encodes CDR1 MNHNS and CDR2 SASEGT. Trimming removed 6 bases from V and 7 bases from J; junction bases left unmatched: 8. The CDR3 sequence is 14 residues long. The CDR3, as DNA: TGTGCCAGCAGATCTCCGGGACTAGATAACATTCAGTACTTC. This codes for CASRSPGLDNIQYF.

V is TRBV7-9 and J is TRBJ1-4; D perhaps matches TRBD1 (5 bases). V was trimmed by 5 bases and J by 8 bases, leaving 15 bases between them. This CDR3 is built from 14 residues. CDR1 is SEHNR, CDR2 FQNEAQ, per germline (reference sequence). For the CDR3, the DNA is TGTGCCAGCAGCAAAGTGGGGACCACCGAAAAACTGTTTTTT. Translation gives CASSKVGTTEKLFF.

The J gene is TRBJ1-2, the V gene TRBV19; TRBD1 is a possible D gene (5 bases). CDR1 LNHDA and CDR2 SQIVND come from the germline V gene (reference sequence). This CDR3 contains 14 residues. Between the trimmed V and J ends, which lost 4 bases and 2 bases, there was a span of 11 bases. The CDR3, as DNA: TGTGCCAGTAGTAAGGGAGGGGACAACTATGGCTACACCTTC. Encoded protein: CASSKGGDNYGYTF.

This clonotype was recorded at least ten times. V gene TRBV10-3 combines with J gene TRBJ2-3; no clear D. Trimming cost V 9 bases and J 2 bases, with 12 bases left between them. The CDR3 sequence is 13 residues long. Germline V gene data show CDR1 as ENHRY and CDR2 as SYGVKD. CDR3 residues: CAMGSSNTDTQYF. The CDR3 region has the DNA TGTGCCATGGGGTCTTCGAACACAGATACGCAGTATTTT.